A single sample gave rise to the 3 T cell receptor beta chains below, sequenced in a study of Ad26.COV2.S vaccination and SARS-CoV-2 variants. Sequenced by immunoSEQ multiplex PCR; TCRdb stores in-frame clones only, minus some. The sample lists about 320,000 clones; just under 85% were seen once. Described treatment: 19 received Ad26.COV2.S at low or high dose, single or two shots; about 5 received placebo; per-sample allocation not given. The samples date from day 63 after the first vaccine or placebo injection. The sample consisted of peripheral blood, taken in a trial of Ad26.COV2.S vaccine versus placebo. These receptors were collected from a person between 18 and 65 years old who received the Ad26.COV2.S COVID-19 vaccine or a placebo.

This clone was found a few times. The chain recombines TRBV11-3 with TRBJ1-1; D possibly corresponds to TRBD1 (5 bases). The CDR3 is made up of 14 amino acids. Per germline, CDR1 SGHNT and CDR2 YENEEA. V dropped 2 bases and J dropped 1 base, with 8 bases sitting between them. CDR3 amino acids: CASSLWGGNTEAFF. Here the CDR3 DNA reads TGTGCCAGCAGCTTATGGGGGGGGAACACTGAAGCTTTCTTT.

This chain connects TRBV9 to TRBJ2-5; 9 nucleotides line up with TRBD1. Germline values: CDR1 SGDLS, CDR2 YYNGEE. The CDR3 covers 15 residues. V shed 4 bases, J shed 5 bases, and the junction held 9 bases outside the gene matches. CDR3 coding DNA: TGTGCCAGCAGCATCAGTTGGGACAGGGTGGAGACCCAGTACTTC. The encoded protein is CASSISWDRVETQYF.

The chain employs TRBV24-1 and TRBJ2-3; 7 nucleotides match TRBD2. The CDR3 runs 16 residues. Germline V gene data show CDR1 as KGHDR and CDR2 as SFDVKD. V lost 4 bases and J lost 2; bases outside the gene matches: 8. CDR3 sequence (DNA): TGTGCCACCAGTGACGCCCGGGGGGAGATCACAGATACGCAGTATTTT. Amino acid sequence: CATSDARGEITDTQYF.